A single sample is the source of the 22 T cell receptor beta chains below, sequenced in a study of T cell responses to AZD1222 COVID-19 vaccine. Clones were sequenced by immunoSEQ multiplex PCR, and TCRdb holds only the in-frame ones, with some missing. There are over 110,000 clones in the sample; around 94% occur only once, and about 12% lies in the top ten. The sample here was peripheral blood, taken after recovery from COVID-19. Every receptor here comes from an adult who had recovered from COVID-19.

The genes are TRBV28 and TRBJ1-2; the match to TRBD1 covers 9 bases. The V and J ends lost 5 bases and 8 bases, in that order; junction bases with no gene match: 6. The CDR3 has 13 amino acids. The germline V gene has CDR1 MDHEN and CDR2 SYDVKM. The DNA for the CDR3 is TGTGCCAGCAGTCGGACAGGGGTCCCCGGCTACACCTTC. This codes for CASSRTGVPGYTF.

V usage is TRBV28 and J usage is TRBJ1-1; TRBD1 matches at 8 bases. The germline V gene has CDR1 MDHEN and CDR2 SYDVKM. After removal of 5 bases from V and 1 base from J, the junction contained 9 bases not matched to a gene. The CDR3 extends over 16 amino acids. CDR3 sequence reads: CASSRFRGLGNTEAFF. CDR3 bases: TGTGCCAGCAGTCGATTCAGGGGGCTCGGGAACACTGAAGCTTTCTTT.

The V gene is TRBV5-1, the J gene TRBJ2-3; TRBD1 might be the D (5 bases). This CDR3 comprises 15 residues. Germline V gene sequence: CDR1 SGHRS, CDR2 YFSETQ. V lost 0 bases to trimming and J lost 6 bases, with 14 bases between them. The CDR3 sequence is CASSLVEGVYDTQYF. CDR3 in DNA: TGCGCCAGCAGCTTGGTTGAAGGGGTCTACGATACGCAGTATTTT.

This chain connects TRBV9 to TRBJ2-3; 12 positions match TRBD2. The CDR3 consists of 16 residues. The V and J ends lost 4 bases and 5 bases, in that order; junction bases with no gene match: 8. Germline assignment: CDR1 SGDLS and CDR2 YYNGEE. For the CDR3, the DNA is TGTGCCAGCAGCCTAGTCCTAGCGGGAGGGAGAGATACGCAGTATTTT. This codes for CASSLVLAGGRDTQYF.

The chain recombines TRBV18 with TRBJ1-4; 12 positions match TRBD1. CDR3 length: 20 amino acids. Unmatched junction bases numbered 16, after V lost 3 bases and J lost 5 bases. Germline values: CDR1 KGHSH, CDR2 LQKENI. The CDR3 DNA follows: TGTGCCAGCTCACCTACCGGGACAGGGGGCTTGCGGGGCTACAATGAAAAACTGTTTTTT. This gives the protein CASSPTGTGGLRGYNEKLFF. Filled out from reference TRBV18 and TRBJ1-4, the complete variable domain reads NAGVMQNPRHLVRRRGQEARLRCSPMKGHSHVYWYRQLPEEGLKFMVYLQKENIIDESGMPKERFSAEFPKEGPSILRIQQVVRGDSAAYFCASSPTGTGGLRGYNEKLFFGSGTQLSVL.

The DNA of the CDR3 is TGTGCCAGCAGTGACCGGGCGGGAGAAGGTACCGGGGAGCTGTTTTTT. It encodes CASSDRAGEGTGELFF. The chain carries TRBV6-4 and TRBJ2-2, with TRBD2 identical over 7 bases. Germline CDR1 reads MRHNA; CDR2 reads SNTAGT. V lost 2 bases and J lost 5; bases outside the gene matches: 8. The length of the CDR3 is 16 residues.

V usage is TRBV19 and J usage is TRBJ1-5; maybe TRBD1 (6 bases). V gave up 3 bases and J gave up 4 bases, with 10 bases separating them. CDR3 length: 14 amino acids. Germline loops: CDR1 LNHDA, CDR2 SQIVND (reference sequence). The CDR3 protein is CASSISGQNQPQHF. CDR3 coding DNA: TGTGCCAGTAGTATTTCCGGACAGAATCAGCCCCAGCATTTT.

The CDR3 loop is CSVDPNRRLISGKSSYEQYF. The CDR3 DNA is TGCAGCGTTGATCCCAACAGGCGATTGATCAGCGGGAAGAGCTCCTACGAGCAGTACTTC. This rearrangement joins TRBV29-1 to TRBJ2-7, with TRBD2 identical over 7 bases. CDR3 length: 20 residues. Germline-derived CDR1 and CDR2 are SQVTM and ANQGSEA. J lost 0 bases, V lost 3 bases, and 23 bases had no gene match.

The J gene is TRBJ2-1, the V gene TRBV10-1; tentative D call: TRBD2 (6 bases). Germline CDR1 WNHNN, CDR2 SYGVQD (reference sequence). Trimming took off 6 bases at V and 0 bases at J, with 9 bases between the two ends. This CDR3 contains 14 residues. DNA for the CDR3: TGCGCCAGCAGCGGAGGGAGCTCCTACAATGAGCAGTTCTTC. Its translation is CASSGGSSYNEQFF.

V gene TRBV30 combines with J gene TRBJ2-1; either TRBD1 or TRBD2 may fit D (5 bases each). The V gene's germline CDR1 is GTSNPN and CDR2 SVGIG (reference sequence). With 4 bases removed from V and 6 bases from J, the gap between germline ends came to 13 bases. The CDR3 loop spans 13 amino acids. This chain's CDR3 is CAWNARGGNEQFF. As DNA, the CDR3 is TGTGCCTGGAACGCGAGGGGCGGCAATGAGCAGTTCTTC.

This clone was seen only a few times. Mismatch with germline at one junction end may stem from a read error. CDR3 DNA sequence: TGTGCCAGCAGTCAAGGTTTTGTTTCTGGAAACACCATATATTTT. This codes for CASSQGFVSGNTIYF. The rearrangement joins TRBV4-2 to TRBJ1-3, with D uncertain. This CDR3 comprises 15 residues. From germline, CDR1 is LGHNA and CDR2 YNFKEQ.

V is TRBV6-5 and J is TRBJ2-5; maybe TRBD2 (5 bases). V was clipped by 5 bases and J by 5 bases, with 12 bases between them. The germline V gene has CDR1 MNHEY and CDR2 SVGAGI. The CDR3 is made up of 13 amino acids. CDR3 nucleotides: TGTGCCAGCAGTAGACTAAGCTTGGAGACCCAGTACTTC. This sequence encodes CASSRLSLETQYF.

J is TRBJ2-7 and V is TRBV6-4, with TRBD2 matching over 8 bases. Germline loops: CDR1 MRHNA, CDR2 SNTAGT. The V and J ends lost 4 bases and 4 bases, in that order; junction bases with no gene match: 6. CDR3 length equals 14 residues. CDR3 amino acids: CASSASGSEYEQYF. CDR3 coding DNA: TGTGCCAGCAGTGCTAGCGGGTCGGAATACGAGCAGTACTTC.

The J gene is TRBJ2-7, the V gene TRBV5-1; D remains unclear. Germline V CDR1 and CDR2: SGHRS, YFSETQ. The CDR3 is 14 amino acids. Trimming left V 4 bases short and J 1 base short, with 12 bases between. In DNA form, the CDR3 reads TGCGCCAGCAGCCTGTCGTTCGGTTCCTACGAGCAGTACTTC. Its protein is CASSLSFGSYEQYF.

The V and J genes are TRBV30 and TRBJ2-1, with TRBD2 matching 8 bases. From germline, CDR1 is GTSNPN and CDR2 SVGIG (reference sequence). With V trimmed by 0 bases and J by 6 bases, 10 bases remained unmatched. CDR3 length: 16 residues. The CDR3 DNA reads TGTGCCTGGAGTGTACGTATCGGGAGGGCCACCAATGAGCAGTTCTTC. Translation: CAWSVRIGRATNEQFF.

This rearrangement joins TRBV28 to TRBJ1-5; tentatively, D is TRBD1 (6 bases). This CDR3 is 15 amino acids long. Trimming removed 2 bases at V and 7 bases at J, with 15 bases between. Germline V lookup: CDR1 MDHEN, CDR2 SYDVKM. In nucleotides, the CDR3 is TGTGCCAGCAGTTTACTCGCGGGGGCAGGGCAGCCCCAGCATTTT. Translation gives CASSLLAGAGQPQHF.

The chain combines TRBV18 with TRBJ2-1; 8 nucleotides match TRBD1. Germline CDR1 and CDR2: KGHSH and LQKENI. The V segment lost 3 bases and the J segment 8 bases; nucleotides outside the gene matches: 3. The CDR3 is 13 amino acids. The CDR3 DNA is TGTGCCAGCTCACCCAGGGGGCGCGATGAGCAGTTCTTC. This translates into CASSPRGRDEQFF.

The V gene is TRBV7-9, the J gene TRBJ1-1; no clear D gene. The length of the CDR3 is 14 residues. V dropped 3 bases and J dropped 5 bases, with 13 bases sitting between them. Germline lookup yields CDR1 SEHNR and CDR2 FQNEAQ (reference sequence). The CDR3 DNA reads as TGTGCCAGCAGCTTCGAGGGCGTCAGGACTGAAGCTTTCTTT. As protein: CASSFEGVRTEAFF.

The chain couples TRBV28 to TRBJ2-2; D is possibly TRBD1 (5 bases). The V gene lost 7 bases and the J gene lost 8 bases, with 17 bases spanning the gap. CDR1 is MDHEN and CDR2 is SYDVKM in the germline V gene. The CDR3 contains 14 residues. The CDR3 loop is CASTPPGAPGELFF. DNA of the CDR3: TGTGCCAGCACCCCTCCTGGGGCACCGGGGGAGCTGTTTTTT.

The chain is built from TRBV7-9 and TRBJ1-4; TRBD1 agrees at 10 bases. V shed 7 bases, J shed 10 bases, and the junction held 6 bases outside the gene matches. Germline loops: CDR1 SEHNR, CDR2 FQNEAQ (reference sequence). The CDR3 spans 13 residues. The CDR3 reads CASTRDRGGKLFF. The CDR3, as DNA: TGTGCCAGCACCCGGGACAGGGGAGGAAAACTGTTTTTT.

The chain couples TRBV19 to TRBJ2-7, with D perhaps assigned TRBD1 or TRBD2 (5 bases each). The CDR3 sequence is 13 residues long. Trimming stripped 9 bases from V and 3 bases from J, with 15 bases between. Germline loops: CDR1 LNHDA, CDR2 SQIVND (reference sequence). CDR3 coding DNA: TGTGCCAGCGCGAGGGACGGTTTCTACGAGCAGTACTTC. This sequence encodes CASARDGFYEQYF.

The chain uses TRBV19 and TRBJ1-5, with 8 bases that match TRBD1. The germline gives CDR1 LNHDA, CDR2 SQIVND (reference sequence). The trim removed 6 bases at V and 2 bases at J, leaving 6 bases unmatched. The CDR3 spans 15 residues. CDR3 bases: TGTGCCAGTAGCACGGACAGGGACGGCAATCAGCCCCAGCATTTT. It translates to CASSTDRDGNQPQHF.